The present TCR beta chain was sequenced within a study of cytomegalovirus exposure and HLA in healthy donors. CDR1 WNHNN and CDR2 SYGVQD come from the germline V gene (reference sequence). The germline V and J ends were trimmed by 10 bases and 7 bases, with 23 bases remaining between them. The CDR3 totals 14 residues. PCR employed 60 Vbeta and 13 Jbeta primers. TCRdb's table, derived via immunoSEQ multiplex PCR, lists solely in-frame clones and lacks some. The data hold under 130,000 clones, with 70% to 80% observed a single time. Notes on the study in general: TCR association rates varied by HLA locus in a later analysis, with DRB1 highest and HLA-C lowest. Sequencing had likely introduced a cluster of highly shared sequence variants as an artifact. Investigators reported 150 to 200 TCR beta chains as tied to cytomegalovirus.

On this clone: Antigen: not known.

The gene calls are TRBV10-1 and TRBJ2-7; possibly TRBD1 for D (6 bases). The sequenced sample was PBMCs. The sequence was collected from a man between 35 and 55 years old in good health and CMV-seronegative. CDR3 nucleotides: TGCGCCACCCTTCCAGGGGATGAACCTAGAGAGCAGTACTTC. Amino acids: CATLPGDEPREQYF.